This TCR beta chain was recorded in a study of blood T cell repertoires in COVID-19. At the level of the study: T cells, B-cell-depleted T cells, or PBMCs provided the cDNA or gDNA that served as material.

Everyone who took part was about 18 to 90 years old, and they came from about two dozen US areas. Cohort placement rested on clinical history that participants reported themselves. In the authors' workflow: Amplification of reference gene primers provided the estimated nucleated cell counts. TCRdb keeps only in-frame clones here, not all; method: immunoSEQ multiplex PCR. V and J calls and clone size come straight from that table; D and trimming were deduced from the DNA. The sample shows around 280,000 clones, 87% of them seen only once. From germline, CDR1 is SGHRS and CDR2 YFSETQ. The V gene end was trimmed by 4 bases and the J gene end by 5 bases; junction bases not matched to a gene: 12. The CDR3 spans 17 residues.

The TCR comes from a woman between 40 and 55 years old who had recovered from COVID-19. The chain couples TRBV5-1 to TRBJ2-3; the match to TRBD2 covers 11 bases. Sequencing used PBMCs or T cells enriched from blood (not recorded which). CDR3 amino acids: CASSTPTSGIGGDTQYF. The CDR3 region has the DNA TGCGCCAGCAGCACCCCGACTAGCGGGATTGGAGGAGATACGCAGTATTTT.